This TCR beta chain came from a study of blood T cell repertoires in COVID-19. Study as a whole: Sites across the United States, Italy and Spain contributed samples from acute and convalescent COVID-19. From T cells, B-cell-depleted T cells, or PBMCs came the material, which was cDNA or gDNA.

Germline V gene lookup returns CDR1 LGHDT and CDR2 YNNKEL (reference sequence). V dropped 6 bases and J dropped 0 bases, with 11 bases sitting between them. The CDR3 has 14 amino acids. During active infection, Seattle patients enrolled and were then monitored through disease. In the authors' methods: Amplified reference gene primers provided the basis for estimating nucleated cell counts. The repertoire was sequenced with immunoSEQ multiplex PCR; TCRdb's copy has only in-frame clones and lacks some. From that table come the V and J calls and clone size; the DNA was used to work out D and trimming. Here the sample spans roughly 440,000 clones, around 88% being singletons.

Sequenced input: peripheral blood. The receptor was isolated from a woman in her 50s with COVID-19, enrolled during active disease. The chain employs TRBV3-1 (or the pseudogene TRBV3-2) and TRBJ1-1; no reliable D call. CDR3 nucleotide sequence: TGTGCCAGCAGTGGACTGAACATGAACACTGAAGCTTTCTTT. Protein product: CASSGLNMNTEAFF.